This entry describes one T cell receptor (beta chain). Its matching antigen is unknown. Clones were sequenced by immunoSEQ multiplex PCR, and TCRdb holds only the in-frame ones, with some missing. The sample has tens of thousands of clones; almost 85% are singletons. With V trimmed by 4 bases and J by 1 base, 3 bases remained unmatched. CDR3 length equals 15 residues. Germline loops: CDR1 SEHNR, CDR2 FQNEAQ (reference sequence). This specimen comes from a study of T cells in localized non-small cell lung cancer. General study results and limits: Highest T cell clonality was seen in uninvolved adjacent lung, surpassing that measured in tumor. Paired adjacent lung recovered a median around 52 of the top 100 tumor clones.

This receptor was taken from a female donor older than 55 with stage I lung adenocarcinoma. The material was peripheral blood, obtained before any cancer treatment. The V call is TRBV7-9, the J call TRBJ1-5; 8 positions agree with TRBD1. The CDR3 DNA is TGTGCCAGCAGCTCTACAGGGGGAAGCAATCAGCCCCAGCATTTT. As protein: CASSSTGGSNQPQHF.